This T cell receptor beta chain is from a study of blood T cell repertoires in COVID-19 (dated by TCRdb to 2019 to 2021). Context from the whole study: Collaborator samples came from the United States, Italy and Spain and covered acute and convalescent phases of COVID-19. Subjects who had been exposed to COVID-19, were actively infected with it, or had recovered from it provided the deeply sampled blood TCRbeta repertoires that made up the dataset. Sample metadata almost always included a de-identified subject ID, COVID-19 status, age in years and sex. The repertoires were released in a freely available public database intended as a resource for research on the immune response to SARS-CoV-2. The material from the prospective study consisted of cDNA or gDNA derived from T cells, B-cell-depleted T cells, or PBMCs. The samples were drawn from two sources: the first 160 participants of the ongoing ImmuneRACE study, and over 950 subjects contributed by 6 global collaborators. Where available, HLA class I and class II types were taken from metadata supplied by the sample provider and were not determined by assay-based typing. The full study reports these points: Clinical and demographic metadata were provided uncurated, with the amount varying by source and participant.

A remark on this clone: There is no known antigen for this receptor. No qualities accompany the bases; no much larger clone lies one base away.

TCRbeta CDR3 regions were amplified from genomic DNA using the immunoSEQ Assay, a bias-controlled multiplex PCR. Under the source paper's analysis protocol: The number of nucleated cells in each sample was estimated from the amplification of reference gene primers within the assay. Sequence reads were collapsed and filtered to measure the absolute abundance of every unique TCRbeta CDR3 rearrangement. Productive Simpson clonality was computed per sample as the square root of Simpson's diversity index over productive rearrangements. TCRdb holds this immuneACCESS table with in-frame rearrangements only. Some clones are missing; in checked studies, unresolved V genes explain under half, and the rest has no known cause. That table supplies the V and J calls and clone size; D and trimming were determined from the DNA. The sample yields 470,000 or so clones; 85% to 90% were counted once. The ten most abundant clones make up more than 4% of the sample.

Each collaborating institution followed its own protocols to collect whole blood in K2EDTA tubes. For TCRbeta analysis, collaborator samples were shipped as frozen whole blood, as isolated PBMCs, or as DNA extracted from either sample type. The sequence came from a woman in her 30s with acute or convalescent COVID-19. Sequencing was carried out using peripheral blood.

At the DNA level, the sequence is TGTGCCAGCAGTGGGGAGGGGAGGACTGAAGCTTTCTTT. It is translated as CASSGEGRTEAFF. The rearranged chain carries TRBV7-8 and TRBJ1-1; matching of 5 bases hints at TRBD1 as the D gene. The CDR3 measures 13 amino acids from cysteine to phenylalanine. The DNA shown is the 39-base CDR3, in frame from base 1. Trimming at the junction amounts to 6 bases on V and 5 bases on J, and the germline ends lie 13 bases apart. The CDR1 and CDR2 encoded by the germline V gene are SGHVS and FQNEAQ.